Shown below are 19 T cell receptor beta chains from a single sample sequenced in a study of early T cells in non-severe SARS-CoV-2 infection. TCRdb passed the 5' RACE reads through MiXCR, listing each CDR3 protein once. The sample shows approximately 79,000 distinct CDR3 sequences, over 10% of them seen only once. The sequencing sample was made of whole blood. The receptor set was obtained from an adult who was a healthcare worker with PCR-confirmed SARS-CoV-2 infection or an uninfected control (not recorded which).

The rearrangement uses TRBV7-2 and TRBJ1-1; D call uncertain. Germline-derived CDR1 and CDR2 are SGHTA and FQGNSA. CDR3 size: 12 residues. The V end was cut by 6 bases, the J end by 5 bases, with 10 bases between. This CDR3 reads CASSQTGTEAFF. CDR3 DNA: TGTGCCAGCAGTCAAACGGGGACTGAAGCTTTCTTT.

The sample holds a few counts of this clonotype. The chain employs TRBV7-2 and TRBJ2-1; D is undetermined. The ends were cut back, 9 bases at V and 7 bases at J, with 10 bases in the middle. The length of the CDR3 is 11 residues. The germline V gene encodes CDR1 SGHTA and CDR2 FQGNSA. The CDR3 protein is CASFNWNEQFF. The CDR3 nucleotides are TGTGCCAGTTTCAACTGGAATGAGCAGTTCTTC.

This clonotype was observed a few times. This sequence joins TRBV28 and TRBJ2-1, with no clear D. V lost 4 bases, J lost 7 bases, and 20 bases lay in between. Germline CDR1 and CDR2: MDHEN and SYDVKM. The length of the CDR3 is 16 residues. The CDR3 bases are TGTGCCAGCAGTTCTATTTGGGAATCCCCTAAAAATGAGCAGTTCTTC. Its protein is CASSSIWESPKNEQFF.

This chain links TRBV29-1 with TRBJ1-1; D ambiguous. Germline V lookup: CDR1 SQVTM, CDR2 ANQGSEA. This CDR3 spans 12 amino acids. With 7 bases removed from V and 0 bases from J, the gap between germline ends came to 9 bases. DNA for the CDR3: TGCAGCGGCAGAAATCTGAACACTGAAGCTTTCTTT. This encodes CSGRNLNTEAFF.

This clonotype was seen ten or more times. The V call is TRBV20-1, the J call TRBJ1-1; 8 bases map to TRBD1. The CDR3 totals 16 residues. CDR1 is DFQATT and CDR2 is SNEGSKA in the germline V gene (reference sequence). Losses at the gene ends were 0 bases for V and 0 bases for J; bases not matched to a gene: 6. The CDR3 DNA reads TGCAGTGCTAGAGACCCTCGACAGGGGATGAACACTGAAGCTTTCTTT. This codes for CSARDPRQGMNTEAFF.

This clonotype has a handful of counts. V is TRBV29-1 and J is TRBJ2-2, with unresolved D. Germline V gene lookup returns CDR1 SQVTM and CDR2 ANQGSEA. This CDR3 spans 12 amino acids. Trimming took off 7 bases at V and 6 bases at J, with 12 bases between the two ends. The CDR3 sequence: CSARPRSGELFF. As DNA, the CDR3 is TGCAGCGCCCGCCCCAGGTCCGGGGAGCTGTTTTTT.

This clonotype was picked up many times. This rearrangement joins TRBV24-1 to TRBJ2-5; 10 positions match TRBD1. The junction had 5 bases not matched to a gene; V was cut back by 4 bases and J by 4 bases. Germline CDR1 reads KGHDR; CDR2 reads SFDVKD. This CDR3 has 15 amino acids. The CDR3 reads CATSEGTGEVETQYF. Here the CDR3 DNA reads TGTGCCACCAGTGAAGGGACAGGGGAGGTAGAGACCCAGTACTTC.

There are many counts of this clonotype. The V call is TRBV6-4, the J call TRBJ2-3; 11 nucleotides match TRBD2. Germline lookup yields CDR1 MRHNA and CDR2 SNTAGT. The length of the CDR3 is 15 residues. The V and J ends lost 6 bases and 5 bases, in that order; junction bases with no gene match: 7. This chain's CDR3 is CASSVIAGGQDTQYF. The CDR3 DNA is TGTGCCAGCAGCGTTATAGCGGGGGGGCAAGATACGCAGTATTTT.

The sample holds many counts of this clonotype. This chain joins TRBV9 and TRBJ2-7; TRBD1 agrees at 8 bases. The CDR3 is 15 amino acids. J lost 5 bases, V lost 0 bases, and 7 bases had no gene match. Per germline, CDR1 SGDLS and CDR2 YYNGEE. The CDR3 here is CASSVAGQGSNEQYF. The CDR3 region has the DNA TGTGCCAGCAGCGTAGCCGGACAGGGTTCCAACGAGCAGTACTTC.

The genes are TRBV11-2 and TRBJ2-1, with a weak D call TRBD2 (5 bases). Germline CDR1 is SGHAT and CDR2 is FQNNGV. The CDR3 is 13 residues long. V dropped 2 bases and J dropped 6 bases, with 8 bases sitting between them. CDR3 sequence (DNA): TGTGCCAGCAGCTTACCGGGAACCAATGAGCAGTTCTTC. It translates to CASSLPGTNEQFF.

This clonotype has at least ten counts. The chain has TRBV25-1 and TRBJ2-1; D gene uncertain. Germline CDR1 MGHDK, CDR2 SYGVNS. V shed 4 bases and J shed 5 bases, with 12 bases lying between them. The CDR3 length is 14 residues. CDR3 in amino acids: CASSVEEHDNEQFF. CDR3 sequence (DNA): TGTGCCAGCAGTGTAGAAGAACACGACAATGAGCAGTTCTTC.

CDR3 residues: CASSQTRVDQPQHF. CDR3 DNA: TGTGCCAGCAGCCAAACCAGGGTGGATCAGCCCCAGCATTTT. The chain is built from TRBV7-8 and TRBJ1-5; TRBD1 is a possible D gene (5 bases). This CDR3 has 14 residues. Trimming took off 5 bases at V and 5 bases at J, with 13 bases between the two ends. The germline V gene has CDR1 SGHVS and CDR2 FQNEAQ.

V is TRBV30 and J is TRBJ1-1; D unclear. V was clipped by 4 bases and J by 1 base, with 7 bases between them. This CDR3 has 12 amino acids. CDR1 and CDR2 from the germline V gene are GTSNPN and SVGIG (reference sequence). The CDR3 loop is CAWTGPNTEAFF. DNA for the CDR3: TGTGCCTGGACAGGACCGAACACTGAAGCTTTCTTT.

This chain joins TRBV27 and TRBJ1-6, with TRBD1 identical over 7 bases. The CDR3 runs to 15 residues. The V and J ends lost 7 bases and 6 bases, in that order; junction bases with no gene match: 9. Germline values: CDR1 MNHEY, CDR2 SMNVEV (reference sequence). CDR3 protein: CASNEGTAINSPLHF. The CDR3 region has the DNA TGTGCCAGCAACGAAGGGACAGCCATTAATTCACCCCTCCACTTT.

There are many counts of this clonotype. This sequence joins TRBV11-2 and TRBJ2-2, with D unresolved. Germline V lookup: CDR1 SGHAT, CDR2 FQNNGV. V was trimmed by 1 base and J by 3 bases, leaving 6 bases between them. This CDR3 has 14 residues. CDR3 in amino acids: CASSLGSDTGELFF. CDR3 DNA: TGTGCCAGCAGCTTAGGGAGTGACACCGGGGAGCTGTTTTTT.

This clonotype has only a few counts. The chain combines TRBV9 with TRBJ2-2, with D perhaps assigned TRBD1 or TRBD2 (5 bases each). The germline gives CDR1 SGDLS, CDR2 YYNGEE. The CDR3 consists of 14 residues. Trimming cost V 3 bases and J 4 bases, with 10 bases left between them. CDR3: CASSGDPITGELFF. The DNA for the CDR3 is TGTGCCAGCAGCGGGGACCCCATCACCGGGGAGCTGTTTTTT.

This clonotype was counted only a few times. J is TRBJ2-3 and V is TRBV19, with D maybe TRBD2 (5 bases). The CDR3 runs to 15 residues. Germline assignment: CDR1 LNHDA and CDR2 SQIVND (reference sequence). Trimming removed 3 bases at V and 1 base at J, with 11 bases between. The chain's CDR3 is CASSIERNRTDTQYF. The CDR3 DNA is TGTGCCAGTAGTATCGAGCGGAACCGCACAGATACGCAGTATTTT.

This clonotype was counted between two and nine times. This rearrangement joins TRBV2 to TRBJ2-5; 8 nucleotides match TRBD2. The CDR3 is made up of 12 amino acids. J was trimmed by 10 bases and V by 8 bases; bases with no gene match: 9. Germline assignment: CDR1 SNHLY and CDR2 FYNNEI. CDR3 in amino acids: CASDGRADDQYF. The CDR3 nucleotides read TGTGCCAGCGACGGGAGGGCCGACGACCAGTACTTC. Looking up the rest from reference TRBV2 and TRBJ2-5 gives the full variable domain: EPEVTQTPSHQVTQMGQEVILRCVPISNHLYFYWYRQILGQKVEFLVSFYNNEISEKSEIFDDQFSVERPDGSNFTLKIRSTKLEDSAMYFCASDGRADDQYFGPGTRLLVL.

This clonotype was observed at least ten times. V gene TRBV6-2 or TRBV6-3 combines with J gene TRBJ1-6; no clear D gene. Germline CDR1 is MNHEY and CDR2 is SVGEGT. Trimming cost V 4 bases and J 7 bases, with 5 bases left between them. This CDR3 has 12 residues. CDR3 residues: CASSLGNSPLHF. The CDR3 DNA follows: TGTGCCAGCAGTTTGGGGAATTCACCCCTCCACTTT.